This TCR beta chain stems from a study of blood T cell repertoires in COVID-19. The data were produced by immunoSEQ multiplex PCR, yet TCRdb's version contains in-frame clones alone and is incomplete. The sample yields approximately 210,000 clones, more than 75% seen once. Trimming removed 3 bases at V and 5 bases at J, with 17 bases between. The CDR3 totals 15 residues. CDR1 is SGHRS, CDR2 YFSETQ, per germline. The rearrangement uses TRBV5-1 and TRBJ1-1; no clear D gene. The sample comprised peripheral blood. The clonotype was recovered from a woman aged 40 to 50 with acute or convalescent COVID-19. CDR3 residues: CASSSSTEFGTEAFF. The CDR3 DNA is TGCGCCAGCAGCTCGTCGACCGAGTTCGGGACTGAAGCTTTCTTT.